This record concerns one T cell receptor beta chain sequence. What it recognizes is unknown. The sample belongs to a study of blood T cells in healthy people across ages. Each sample used at least 6 million PBMCs. A sample-barcoded 5' primer and a J-beta primer mix were used in a second PCR of roughly 7 to 11 cycles. TCRdb passed the 5' RACE reads through MiXCR, listing each CDR3 protein once. The sample has 250,000 to 300,000 distinct CDR3 sequences; roughly a quarter are singletons. Regarding the study as a whole: CMV status of donors was not determined, possibly confounding expanded clonotype changes.

The V gene's germline CDR1 is SGHRS and CDR2 YFSETQ. Trimming took 1 base from V and 3 from J; bases not matched to a gene: 2. There are 14 residues in the CDR3. Sequenced input: blood. V usage is TRBV5-1 and J usage is TRBJ2-7, with 9 bases identical to TRBD2. The clonotype comes from a woman in her seventies in good health. CDR3 DNA sequence: TGCGCCAGCAGCTTGTCTAGCGGGGTCTACGAGCAGTACTTC. Protein product: CASSLSSGVYEQYF.